Included here is one T cell receptor (beta chain) sequence, with context. The sample comes from a study of shared clonotypes between healthy human individuals. For the study at large: CD8 memory received one plate per donor, CD8 naive two, CD4 memory three and CD4 naive three.

It was at deep level that the assay was run. In the original workflow: In the immunoSEQ data, sequences were junction-only and lacked quality scores, so filtering differed. Sequencing was performed with immunoSEQ multiplex PCR; in TCRdb, only in-frame clones are kept and a portion is missing. V, J and clone size derive from that table, while D and trimming were established from the DNA sequence. The sample lists about 1.1 million clones; roughly 80% were seen once. Into CD45RA+ naive and CD45RA-negative memory subsets, the CD4+ cells were split. V lost 7 bases to trimming and J lost 5 bases; unmatched junction nucleotides: 8. The CDR3 runs to 13 residues. The V gene's germline CDR1 is SQVTM and CDR2 ANQGSEA.

This receptor was obtained from a man aged 18 to 29 in good health. Some clones in this sample may be carry-over from other donors' samples. The sample taken for sequencing was memory CD4+ T cells from PBMCs. Subset here: CD45RA-negative fraction. The V call is TRBV29-1, the J call TRBJ1-1; 9 nucleotides agree with TRBD1. CDR3 nucleotides: TGCAGCGCCGGGACAGGGTTTTCGACTGAAGCTTTCTTT. Translating it yields CSAGTGFSTEAFF. Filled out from reference TRBV29-1 and TRBJ1-1, the complete variable domain reads SAVISQKPSRDICQRGTSLTIQCQVDSQVTMMFWYRQQPGQSLTLIATANQGSEATYESGFVIDKFPISRPNLTFSTLTVSNMSPEDSSIYLCSAGTGFSTEAFFGQGTRLTVV.